This TCR beta chain was recorded in a study of shared clonotypes between healthy human individuals. Overall study: Researchers drew samples from a couple of women and three men aged 18 to 49. General study points: Larger estimated richness was generally recorded for naive subsets relative to memory subsets.

Comments on this clone: What it recognizes is unknown.

Data came from immunoSEQ multiplex PCR; TCRdb stores just in-frame clones and leaves some out. Of over a million clones listed, approximately 80% were seen once; the top ten hold 0.55% to 0.7%. Trimming took off 0 bases at V and 5 bases at J, with 10 bases between the two ends. Germline values: CDR1 SGHNT, CDR2 YYREEE (reference sequence). This CDR3 spans 14 amino acids. In the CD4+ fraction, cells were divided into CD45RA+ naive and CD45RA-negative memory subsets. The receptor comes from a man aged 18 to 30 in good health. Some clones in this sample may be carry-over from other donors' samples. Source material: memory CD4+ T cells from PBMCs. Specified subset: CD45RA-negative fraction. The rearrangement links TRBV5-4 to TRBJ2-3; perhaps TRBD2 as D (6 bases). The CDR3 DNA sequence: TGTGCCAGCAGCTTGGCAGGTAGCGGAGATACGCAGTATTTT. This gives the protein CASSLAGSGDTQYF.